These 29 T cell receptor beta chains came from one sample sequenced in a study of blood T cell repertoires in COVID-19 (dated by TCRdb to 2019 to 2021). Library preparation was by the immunoSEQ multiplex PCR assay. This immuneACCESS table, as held by TCRdb, lists in-frame sequences with V and J called but not all clones. Of the missing ones, under half trace to an unresolved V gene in checked studies; the others have no known cause. The sample table contains about 26,000 clones; only one count was recorded for under 90% of them. The top ten clonotypes cover less than 9% of the sample. The sequenced sample consisted of peripheral blood. These receptors came from a human donor in a cohort sampled during active COVID-19.

This chain joins TRBV5-1 and TRBJ2-3; D is perhaps TRBD1 (5 bases). V was cut by 4 bases and J by 1 base, with 10 bases left in between. Germline-derived CDR1 and CDR2 are SGHRS and YFSETQ. The CDR3 loop spans 14 amino acids. The CDR3 reads CASSDLGGTDTQYF. DNA of the CDR3: TGCGCCAGCAGCGATCTAGGGGGCACAGATACGCAGTATTTT.

The genes are TRBV25-1 and TRBJ2-2; D is perhaps TRBD2 (6 bases). Trimming cost V 4 bases and J 2 bases, with 8 bases left between them. The CDR3 runs 14 residues. Looked up from germline, CDR1 is MGHDK and CDR2 is SYGVNS. CDR3 DNA: TGTGCCAGCAGTGGGGCGGGAAACACCGGGGAGCTGTTTTTT. Its protein product is CASSGAGNTGELFF.

The rearrangement joins TRBV7-9 to TRBJ2-7, with 13 bases identical to TRBD2. This CDR3 has 15 residues. The junction had 6 bases not matched to a gene; V was cut back by 5 bases and J by 5 bases. Germline V gene lookup returns CDR1 SEHNR and CDR2 FQNEAQ (reference sequence). The CDR3 DNA reads TGTGCCAGCAGCCGGACTAGCGGGAGAATAGACGAGCAGTACTTC. Its translation is CASSRTSGRIDEQYF.

The chain is built from TRBV21-1 and TRBJ1-1; the D call TRBD1 from the table was never checked on the DNA. TRBV21-1 is classified as a pseudogene. The CDR3 length is 17 residues. CDR3 in amino acids: CASSKGVFPDRVFSAFF. CDR3 nucleotide sequence: TGTGCCAGCAGCAAAGGAGTGTTCCCTGACAGGGTTTTTTCGGCTTTCTTT.

The chain combines TRBV25-1 with TRBJ1-2, with 9 bases aligning to TRBD1. This CDR3 region has 15 residues. Germline loops: CDR1 MGHDK, CDR2 SYGVNS. V shed 4 bases, J shed 6 bases, and the junction held 9 bases outside the gene matches. The CDR3 protein is CASSGGTGRRNGYTF. DNA for the CDR3: TGTGCCAGCAGTGGGGGGACAGGGAGACGAAATGGCTACACCTTC.

This chain connects TRBV6-1 to TRBJ2-7, with 9 bases that match TRBD1. After removal of 3 bases from V and 7 bases from J, the junction contained 7 bases not matched to a gene. From germline, CDR1 is MNHNS and CDR2 SASEGT. The CDR3 covers 14 residues. The CDR3 protein is CASSEVYRGLEQYF. The CDR3 DNA reads TGTGCCAGCAGTGAGGTTTACAGGGGGCTGGAGCAGTACTTC.

V and J are TRBV11-2 and TRBJ2-7; 7 bases align to TRBD2. Germline loops: CDR1 SGHAT, CDR2 FQNNGV. V was pared by 5 bases and J by 2 bases, with 6 bases of the junction left unmatched. This CDR3 contains 14 residues. In nucleotides, the CDR3 is TGTGCCAGCAGCCCGGGACTATCACCCTACGAGCAGTACTTC. This sequence encodes CASSPGLSPYEQYF.

The chain uses TRBV7-9 and TRBJ2-3; D is possibly TRBD2 (5 bases). V shed 5 bases and J shed 1 base, with 16 bases lying between them. In germline, CDR1 is SEHNR, CDR2 FQNEAQ (reference sequence). The CDR3 is made up of 16 amino acids. This chain's CDR3 is CASSAKLLSGTDTQYF. CDR3 coding DNA: TGTGCCAGCAGCGCGAAACTACTTAGCGGCACAGATACGCAGTATTTT.

This rearrangement joins TRBV12-3 or TRBV12-4 to TRBJ2-2; D might be TRBD2 (5 bases). The CDR3 is made up of 12 amino acids. V was trimmed by 6 bases and J by 7 bases, leaving 9 bases between them. The CDR3 loop is CASSLGVGELFF. CDR3 bases: TGTGCCAGCAGCCTCGGGGTCGGGGAGCTGTTTTTT.

The CDR3 nucleotides read TGTGCCAGCAGTGGGGTACTAGAGGTTTATGAGACCCAGTACTTC. It is translated as CASSGVLEVYETQYF. The chain combines TRBV2 with TRBJ2-5; D is possibly TRBD2 (5 bases). The V and J ends lost 4 bases and 5 bases respectively, with 17 bases between them. CDR3 length: 15 amino acids. Per germline, CDR1 SNHLY and CDR2 FYNNEI.

The rearrangement joins TRBV6-5 to TRBJ1-2, with D possibly matching TRBD1 (5 bases). Trimming cost V 6 bases and J 5 bases, with 16 bases left between them. The CDR3 is 14 amino acids. CDR1 is MNHEY, CDR2 SVGAGI, per germline. The CDR3 DNA sequence: TGTGCCAGCAGCCCAGGCGGGGGGAGGTATGGCTACACCTTC. This codes for CASSPGGGRYGYTF.

This chain joins TRBV18 and TRBJ1-5; D possibly corresponds to TRBD1 (6 bases). Germline V gene sequence: CDR1 KGHSH, CDR2 LQKENI. V lost 3 bases and J lost 4, with 10 bases in between. The CDR3 consists of 14 residues. CDR3 sequence: CASSPVTGNQPQHF. As DNA, the CDR3 is TGTGCCAGCTCACCGGTAACAGGGAATCAGCCCCAGCATTTT.

V and J are TRBV6-5 and TRBJ1-3; tentatively, D is TRBD1 (6 bases). Germline V gene sequence: CDR1 MNHEY, CDR2 SVGAGI. Trimming removed 7 bases from V and 0 bases from J, with 10 bases in between. This CDR3 spans 14 amino acids. The CDR3 DNA is TGTGCCAGCAACAGGGAACGCTCTGGAAACACCATATATTTT. This translates into CASNRERSGNTIYF.

This clone was counted once. J is TRBJ1-2 and V is TRBV10-3; D unclear. V lost 3 bases and J lost 3, with 8 bases in between. This CDR3 region has 13 residues. Germline assignment: CDR1 ENHRY and CDR2 SYGVKD. The CDR3 bases are TGTGCCATCAGTGAACGCCAGGACTATGGCTACACCTTC. Its protein is CAISERQDYGYTF.

This clone has a single count. This chain links TRBV28 with TRBJ2-1; 8 nucleotides match TRBD2. V lost 5 bases, J lost 9 bases, and 12 bases stayed unmatched. CDR1 is MDHEN and CDR2 is SYDVKM in the germline V gene. This CDR3 has 15 amino acids. The CDR3, as DNA: TGTGCCAGCAGTATTAGGCGAAGCGGGAGAGGTGAGCAGTTCTTC. Amino acids: CASSIRRSGRGEQFF.

The CDR3 sequence is CATQALLAEYF. The CDR3 nucleotides are TGTGCCACCCAAGCCCTGCTAGCAGAGTACTTC. V usage is TRBV6-5 and J usage is TRBJ2-5; a weak D match, TRBD2 (5 bases). V dropped 10 bases and J dropped 12 bases, with 18 bases sitting between them. Germline lookup yields CDR1 MNHEY and CDR2 SVGAGI. This CDR3 has 11 residues.

The chain joins TRBV4-1 to TRBJ1-5, with TRBD1 matching over 7 bases. This CDR3 contains 13 residues. Losses at the gene ends were 4 bases for V and 5 bases for J; bases not matched to a gene: 2. CDR1 MGHRA and CDR2 YSYEKL come from the germline V gene. CDR3 nucleotides: TGCGCCAGCAGCCCAGGGGGGTATCAGCCCCAGCATTTT. Its translation is CASSPGGYQPQHF.

The CDR3 DNA is TGTGCCAGCAGTTTAAGCGGGGGTAACACCGGGGAGCTGTTTTTT. Translation: CASSLSGGNTGELFF. This chain joins TRBV27 and TRBJ2-2; 8 nucleotides agree with TRBD2. The CDR3 spans 15 residues. The germline gives CDR1 MNHEY, CDR2 SMNVEV (reference sequence). Trimming cost V 2 bases and J 2 bases; bases outside gene matches: 1.

This chain links TRBV10-3 with TRBJ2-2; 9 bases are shared with TRBD1. This CDR3 comprises 15 residues. Per the germline V gene, CDR1 is ENHRY and CDR2 is SYGVKD. V trimming: 5 bases; J trimming: 6 bases; junction bases outside the gene matches: 7. CDR3 region: CAISNRDRASGELFF. DNA of the CDR3: TGTGCCATCAGTAACCGGGACAGGGCGTCCGGGGAGCTGTTTTTT.

V gene TRBV3-1 (or the pseudogene TRBV3-2) combines with J gene TRBJ2-3; 7 nucleotides match TRBD2. The CDR3 contains 15 residues. Germline V gene lookup returns CDR1 LGHDT and CDR2 YNNKEL (reference sequence). V gave up 3 bases and J gave up 2 bases; unmatched junction bases: 5. CDR3 nucleotide sequence: TGTGCCAGCAGCCACAGCGGGGCCTACACAGATACGCAGTATTTT. It yields the protein CASSHSGAYTDTQYF.

The chain uses TRBV5-1 and TRBJ1-2, with 7 bases that match TRBD1. In germline, CDR1 is SGHRS, CDR2 YFSETQ. With 4 bases clipped from V and 4 bases from J, the junction kept 7 bases outside the gene matches. The CDR3 length is 14 residues. CDR3 protein: CASSRTDRVYGYTF. The CDR3 nucleotides read TGCGCCAGCAGCCGAACTGACAGGGTCTATGGCTACACCTTC.

CDR3: CASSQLGLAVGLDTQYF. The DNA for the CDR3 is TGTGCCAGCAGCCAGCTGGGCCTAGCGGTGGGGTTAGATACGCAGTATTTT. The gene calls are TRBV3-1 (or the pseudogene TRBV3-2) and TRBJ2-3, with 7 positions matching TRBD2. V shed 3 bases and J 5 bases; nucleotides not matched to a gene: 14. This CDR3 is 17 amino acids long. Germline-derived CDR1 and CDR2 are LGHDT and YNNKEL (reference sequence).

This clone has just one count. The V gene is TRBV3-1 (or the pseudogene TRBV3-2), the J gene TRBJ1-2; no clear D. V was clipped by 6 bases and J by 4 bases, with 6 bases between them. Germline V gives CDR1 LGHDT, CDR2 YNNKEL (reference sequence). This CDR3 comprises 11 residues. Here the CDR3 reads CASSHSYGYTF. The DNA for the CDR3 is TGTGCCAGCAGTCACAGCTATGGCTACACCTTC.

This chain uses TRBV11-2 with TRBJ2-7, with D possibly TRBD2 on 6 matching bases. Trimming took off 1 base at V and 3 bases at J, with 10 bases between the two ends. The CDR3 covers 14 residues. Germline V lookup: CDR1 SGHAT, CDR2 FQNNGV. The DNA for the CDR3 is TGTGCCAGCAGCTTAGGCGGGACTGACTACGAGCAGTACTTC. It encodes CASSLGGTDYEQYF.

V is TRBV7-9 and J is TRBJ1-3; D gene unclear. Deletions cut 5 bases from V and 8 bases from J, with 16 bases between. There are 14 residues in the CDR3. Germline V gene lookup returns CDR1 SEHNR and CDR2 FQNEAQ (reference sequence). Written as DNA, the CDR3 is TGTGCCAGCAGCCCTCCGACCGCAGGTCACACCATATATTTT. This encodes CASSPPTAGHTIYF. Full variable domain (missing parts from reference TRBV7-9 and TRBJ1-3): DTGVSQNPRHKITKRGQNVTFRCDPISEHNRLYWYRQTLGQGPEFLTYFQNEAQLEKSRLLSDRFSAERPKGSFSTLEIQRTEQGDSAMYLCASSPPTAGHTIYFGEGSWLTVV.

This clone was picked up one time. The genes are TRBV28 and TRBJ1-1, with D unresolved. CDR1 is MDHEN and CDR2 is SYDVKM in the germline V gene. The CDR3 contains 12 residues. V was shortened by 3 bases and J by 7 bases, with 9 bases between the two germline ends. The CDR3 bases are TGTGCCAGCAGTTTTGGCCCCATTGAAGCTTTCTTT. Translation gives CASSFGPIEAFF. Drawing the rest from reference TRBV28 and TRBJ1-1, the complete variable domain is DVKVTQSSRYLVKRTGEKVFLECVQDMDHENMFWYRQDPGLGLRLIYFSYDVKMKEKGDIPEGYSVSREKKERFSLILESASTNQTSMYLCASSFGPIEAFFGQGTRLTVV.

The V gene is TRBV6-6, the J gene TRBJ2-2; TRBD2 aligns across 7 bases. The CDR3 has 16 residues. Trimming took 2 bases from V and 7 from J; bases not matched to a gene: 10. The germline gives CDR1 MNHNY, CDR2 SVGAGI (reference sequence). CDR3 DNA sequence: TGTGCCAGCAGTTACAAAAGCGGGAACGCGGGCGGGGAGCTGTTTTTT. Translated: CASSYKSGNAGGELFF.

The V and J genes are TRBV28 and TRBJ1-4; a weak D match, TRBD1 (6 bases). Between the trimmed V and J ends, which lost 7 bases and 7 bases, there was a span of 16 bases. The CDR3 runs to 14 residues. Looked up from germline, CDR1 is MDHEN and CDR2 is SYDVKM. CDR3 sequence (DNA): TGTGCCAGCACCAAGAGAGGGACATTTGAAAAACTGTTTTTT. Residues: CASTKRGTFEKLFF.

This rearrangement joins TRBV15 to TRBJ2-7, with a tentative D call TRBD2 (5 bases). V was shortened by 0 bases and J by 9 bases, with 15 bases between the two germline ends. The CDR3 length is 14 residues. Per the germline V gene, CDR1 is LNHNV and CDR2 is YYDKDF (reference sequence). CDR3 residues: CATSREAGVRVQYF. CDR3 DNA sequence: TGTGCCACCAGCAGAGAGGCCGGGGTCCGGGTGCAGTACTTC.